A selection of T cell receptor beta chains follows, all from one sample in a study of cytomegalovirus exposure and HLA in healthy donors. Sequencing used immunoSEQ multiplex PCR; TCRdb keeps in-frame clones, though not all of them. The sample yields about 150,000 clones, just over 75% seen once. The sequenced sample consisted of PBMCs. Receptor source: a woman in her twenties or thirties in good health and CMV-seropositive. Each CDR3 is given with its conserved first and last residue. The D gene is left open where the match is weak. Only some rows state a clone size, as once, few, many or a class for expanded clones.

V	length	D	size	J	DNA	CDR3
TRBV29-1	12	TRBD1	NA	TRBJ1-2	TGCAGCGCCGGACAGGGCGAACATGGCTACACCTTC	CSAGQGEHGYTF
TRBV5-1	15	NA	NA	TRBJ2-7	TGCGCCAGCAGCTTGGAGGGGAGGGGGTCCTACGAGCAGTACTTC	CASSLEGRGSYEQYF
TRBV7-9	14	NA	NA	TRBJ1-4	TGTGCCATACGGAGGGGCGGGGGAGAAGAAAAACTGTTTTTT	CAIRRGGGEEKLFF
TRBV21-1	14	NA	once	TRBJ1-5	TGTGCCAGCAGCACCAGGGGGCAGGATCAGCCCCAGCATTTT	CASSTRGQDQPQHF
TRBV6-1	13	NA	NA	TRBJ2-7	TGTGCCAGCAGTGGGGCTTACTCCTACGAGCAGTACTTC	CASSGAYSYEQYF
TRBV6-1	13	NA	NA	TRBJ1-2	TGTGCCAGCGACGGGACATTTATCTATGGCTACACCTTC	CASDGTFIYGYTF
TRBV18	16	TRBD1	NA	TRBJ2-3	TGTGCCAGCTCACGCGACACAATACAGACAGGGGATACGCAGTATTTT	CASSRDTIQTGDTQYF
TRBV7-2	15	TRBD2	NA	TRBJ2-1	TGTGCCAGCAGCTTGGCGCTAGCGGCGTACAATGAGCAGTTCTTC	CASSLALAAYNEQFF
TRBV5-1	18	TRBD2	NA	TRBJ2-3	TGCGCCAGCAGCGCCCCAGGAGCGGGAGGCCCTAGCACAGATACGCAGTATTTT	CASSAPGAGGPSTDTQYF
TRBV27	15	NA	NA	TRBJ2-2	TGTGCCAGCAGTTTAGGGCAGGGGAACACCGGGGAGCTGTTTTTT	CASSLGQGNTGELFF
TRBV4-1	16	NA	NA	TRBJ2-1	TGCGCCAGCAGCCAACGAAGCGAGAGCTCCTACAATGAGCAGTTCTTC	CASSQRSESSYNEQFF
TRBV28	14	NA	NA	TRBJ2-7	TGTGCCAGCAGTCTTTATTCTCCAGGCTACGAGCAGTACTTC	CASSLYSPGYEQYF
TRBV7-2	16	NA	NA	TRBJ1-1	TGTGCCAGCAGCTTACTCCTGCGGGTAAGGGACACTGAAGCTTTCTTT	CASSLLLRVRDTEAFF
TRBV5-8	18	NA	once	TRBJ2-6	TGTGCCAGCAGCTGGGTCGGGGGATTAAACTCTGGGGCCAACGTCCTGACTTTC	CASSWVGGLNSGANVLTF
TRBV7-6	13	NA	NA	TRBJ1-5	TGTGCCAGCAGCTTAGCGCCCGGTCAGCCCCAGCATTTT	CASSLAPGQPQHF
TRBV27	19	TRBD2	NA	TRBJ2-1	TGTGCCAGCAGTTTATCGGGCGGTCAGAGCGGGAGTTTTGGCAATGAGCAGTTCTTC	CASSLSGGQSGSFGNEQFF
TRBV15	13	TRBD1	NA	TRBJ1-2	TGTGCCACCAGCAGGGGACAGTTCTATGGCTACACCTTC	CATSRGQFYGYTF
TRBV18	17	TRBD1	few	TRBJ1-5	TGTGCCAGCTCTCTCAATGAAGGGACAGGGGGCAATCAGCCCCAGCATTTT	CASSLNEGTGGNQPQHF
TRBV27	16	TRBD2	few	TRBJ2-5	TGTGCCAGCAGTTTGGGGGGGTGGGGACCTCAAGAGACCCAGTACTTC	CASSLGGWGPQETQYF
TRBV6-5	12	NA	NA	TRBJ2-4	TGTGCCAGCAGTTACTCGCCTCCCCAGTGGTACTTC	CASSYSPPQWYF
TRBV19	16	TRBD1	NA	TRBJ1-5	TGTGCCAGTAGCCCGTGGGGCGACAGGGGAGGTCAGCCCCAGCATTTT	CASSPWGDRGGQPQHF
TRBV16	14	NA	NA	TRBJ1-1	TGTGCCAGCAGCCCCTGGGCCCAACAGGGCCAAGCTTTCTTT	CASSPWAQQGQAFF
TRBV5-1	14	NA	NA	TRBJ1-1	TGCGCCAGCAGCTTGAACCGAGAGAACACTGAAGCTTTCTTT	CASSLNRENTEAFF
TRBV5-4	13	TRBD2	NA	TRBJ2-7	TGTGCCAGCAGCATAGCGGGAACCTACGAGCAGTACTTC	CASSIAGTYEQYF
TRBV5-4	15	TRBD2	NA	TRBJ2-1	TGTGCCAGCAGCACCCCCGGGACTAGCGCCAATGAGCAGTTCTTC	CASSTPGTSANEQFF
TRBV11-1	11	NA	NA	TRBJ2-1	TGTGCCAGCAGCTCGGGATGGGAGCAGTTCTTC	CASSSGWEQFF
TRBV11-2	14	TRBD1	NA	TRBJ2-7	TGTGCCAGCAGCCTCGGGACAGGTCCCTGGGAGCAGTACTTC	CASSLGTGPWEQYF
TRBV6-4	14	TRBD2	NA	TRBJ2-3	TGTGCCAGCAGTACTAGCGGGAGTACAGATACGCAGTATTTT	CASSTSGSTDTQYF
TRBV6-1	15	TRBD2	NA	TRBJ2-7	TGTGCCAGCAGTGAGTATAGCGGGTCTACCTACGAGCAGTACTTC	CASSEYSGSTYEQYF
TRBV6-5	14	NA	NA	TRBJ1-4	TGTGCCAGCAGTCAGGGACACGTTAATGAAAAACTGTTTTTT	CASSQGHVNEKLFF
TRBV5-4	13	NA	NA	TRBJ2-7	TGTGCCAGCAGTTCGACTAGTCCCTACGAGCAGTACTTC	CASSSTSPYEQYF
TRBV7-3	15	TRBD2	once	TRBJ2-1	TGTGCCAGCAGCTTATTAACTAGCGGGTTCAATGAGCAGTTCTTC	CASSLLTSGFNEQFF
TRBV7-9	15	TRBD1	NA	TRBJ1-2	TGTGCCAGCAGCCCCGGGACAGGGTTGTCCTATGGCTACACCTTC	CASSPGTGLSYGYTF
TRBV6-5	14	NA	NA	TRBJ2-7	TGTGCCAGCAGTCGGGGCAATAGCGGCTACGAGCAGTACTTC	CASSRGNSGYEQYF
TRBV9	15	NA	few	TRBJ2-2	TGTGCCAGCAGCGTAAGACAGGGAGGCACCGGGGAGCTGTTTTTT	CASSVRQGGTGELFF
TRBV5-6	16	TRBD1	few	TRBJ1-4	TGTGCCAGCAGCTTGGTAGACAGGGGTCGTGTTGAAAAACTGTTTTTT	CASSLVDRGRVEKLFF
TRBV28	17	TRBD2	once	TRBJ2-2	TGTGCCAGCAGGGGCCTTTGGGGAGGGAGGAACACCGGGGAGCTGTTTTTT	CASRGLWGGRNTGELFF
TRBV7-2	14	TRBD2	NA	TRBJ2-7	TGTGCCAGCAGCTTAGTACTAGCGGGGGTCGAGCAGTACTTC	CASSLVLAGVEQYF
TRBV10-3	15	TRBD1	NA	TRBJ2-2	TGTGCCATAAAGTCCGGGACAGGGAACACCGGGGAGCTGTTTTTT	CAIKSGTGNTGELFF
TRBV2	14	NA	NA	TRBJ2-7	TGTGCCAGCAGTGATCCCAGGGGCCCCTACGAGCAGTACTTC	CASSDPRGPYEQYF
TRBV4-3	16	NA	NA	TRBJ2-4	TGCGCCAGCAGCCAGACCGGAAGGGGGATAGGGAACATTCAGTACTTC	CASSQTGRGIGNIQYF
TRBV7-3	14	NA	NA	TRBJ2-7	TGTGCCAGTGCTCAGGGGCAGGGGTCCGACGAGCAGTACTTC	CASAQGQGSDEQYF
TRBV5-3	17	NA	NA	TRBJ1-1	TGTGCCAGAAGCCCGCCACTCCTCAGGGGACAGAACACTGAAGCTTTCTTT	CARSPPLLRGQNTEAFF
TRBV27	15	NA	NA	TRBJ2-3	TGTGCCAGCAGTTCCGGCACGGGGAAGAGAGATACGCAGTATTTT	CASSSGTGKRDTQYF
TRBV11-3	16	TRBD1	NA	TRBJ2-3	TGTGCCAGCAGCCGAAGGACAGGGGAGGTCACAGATACGCAGTATTTT	CASSRRTGEVTDTQYF
TRBV9	16	TRBD1	NA	TRBJ1-2	TGTGCCAGCAGCGTAGATTCAGGGGGCGCTTACTATGGCTACACCTTC	CASSVDSGGAYYGYTF
TRBV28	13	NA	NA	TRBJ1-5	TGTGCCAGCAGACTCGACAGTGGTCAGCCCCAGCATTTT	CASRLDSGQPQHF
TRBV5-1	15	NA	NA	TRBJ2-5	TGCGCCAGCAGCTCAACCAGGGGAGCAAGGGAGACCCAGTACTTC	CASSSTRGARETQYF
TRBV19	15	TRBD1	NA	TRBJ1-1	TGTGCCAGTAGCCAAGGGACAGGCTGGGGCACTGAAGCTTTCTTT	CASSQGTGWGTEAFF
TRBV5-5	13	NA	medium-sized	TRBJ1-5	TGTGCCAGCAGCTCAGAACCAAATCAGCCCCAGCATTTT	CASSSEPNQPQHF
TRBV28	15	NA	NA	TRBJ1-2	TGTGCCAGCAGTCCTCGCAGGGGACATATAGATGGCTACACCTTC	CASSPRRGHIDGYTF
TRBV5-4	16	TRBD2	few	TRBJ2-7	TGTGCCAGCAGCTTGGGGGTAGCGGGAGGGGTCTACGAGCAGTACTTC	CASSLGVAGGVYEQYF
TRBV7-2	14	TRBD1	NA	TRBJ1-2	TGTGCCAGCAGCTTAGGACAGGGGGCAAGCGGCTACACCTTC	CASSLGQGASGYTF